This passage covers 15 T cell receptor beta chains from one sample sequenced in a study of blood T cell repertoires in COVID-19. The table came from immunoSEQ multiplex PCR; TCRdb's copy has only in-frame clones and leaves some out. Of tens of thousands of clones in the sample, approximately 91% were seen once. The source material was peripheral blood. The receptor source for this set is a human donor in a cohort sampled during active COVID-19.

The chain is built from TRBV5-5 and TRBJ2-7; 8 bases line up with TRBD1. The CDR3 has 15 residues. V trimming: 4 bases; J trimming: 2 bases; junction bases outside the gene matches: 8. The V gene's germline CDR1 is SGHKS and CDR2 YYEKEE (reference sequence). The CDR3 DNA reads TGTGCCAGCAGCCCGACAGGGGCAAGGACCTACGAGCAGTACTTC. It yields the protein CASSPTGARTYEQYF.

The gene calls are TRBV25-1 and TRBJ2-1, with a weak D call TRBD2 (6 bases). CDR1 is MGHDK, CDR2 SYGVNS, per germline. Deletions cut 0 bases from V and 5 bases from J, with 14 bases between. The CDR3 loop spans 16 amino acids. The CDR3 protein is CASSEYGIAVHNEQFF. Here the CDR3 DNA reads TGTGCCAGCAGTGAATATGGGATAGCGGTGCACAATGAGCAGTTCTTC. The full variable domain, with the rest looked up from reference TRBV25-1 and TRBJ2-1, is EADIYQTPRYLVIGTGKKITLECSQTMGHDKMYWYQQDPGMELHLIHYSYGVNSTEKGDLSSESTVSRIRTEHFPLTLESARPSHTSQYLCASSEYGIAVHNEQFFGPGTRLTVL.

The chain carries TRBV6-2 or TRBV6-3 and TRBJ1-1, with a possible D match to TRBD1 (5 bases). V lost 4 bases, J lost 4 bases, and 16 bases lay in between. The CDR3 spans 15 residues. Germline V CDR1 and CDR2: MNHEY, SVGEGT. This chain's CDR3 is CASSSVGGVGTEAFF. The CDR3 nucleotides read TGTGCCAGCAGTTCCGTCGGGGGGGTAGGCACTGAAGCTTTCTTT.

The chain couples TRBV7-3 to TRBJ2-3; weak D call: TRBD1 (6 bases). Trimming took 5 bases from V and 2 from J, leaving 23 bases between them. From germline, CDR1 is SGHTA and CDR2 FQGTGA. There are 18 residues in the CDR3. CDR3 amino acids: CASSPGLGAGVHTDTQYF. CDR3 in DNA: TGTGCCAGCAGCCCTGGGCTCGGGGCAGGGGTCCACACAGATACGCAGTATTTT.

This clone came up a few times. The chain is built from TRBV15 and TRBJ2-3; D gene unclear. CDR1 and CDR2 from the germline V gene are LNHNV and YYDKDF (reference sequence). This CDR3 spans 15 amino acids. Trimming left V 3 bases short and J 2 bases short, with 12 bases between. The CDR3 loop is CATSSHARPTDTQYF. In DNA form, the CDR3 reads TGTGCCACCAGCAGCCACGCGCGTCCCACAGATACGCAGTATTTT.

This chain joins TRBV4-1 and TRBJ2-1; 11 nucleotides match TRBD1. This CDR3 region has 15 residues. The V segment lost 1 base and the J segment 8 bases; nucleotides outside the gene matches: 4. Germline CDR1 is MGHRA and CDR2 is YSYEKL. DNA of the CDR3: TGCGCCAGCAGCCAAGGGGACAGGGGGTTGGATGAGCAGTTCTTC. Translation: CASSQGDRGLDEQFF.

The chain carries TRBV24-1 and TRBJ2-3; no reliable D call. CDR3 length: 14 amino acids. Trimming cost V 0 bases and J 6 bases, with 9 bases left between them. Germline V gene lookup returns CDR1 KGHDR and CDR2 SFDVKD. CDR3 sequence: CATSDLLSGDTQYF. CDR3 coding DNA: TGTGCCACCAGTGATTTGCTCTCAGGCGATACGCAGTATTTT.

V gene TRBV4-2 combines with J gene TRBJ2-2; D gene uncertain. The germline CDR1 and CDR2 sequences are LGHNA and YNFKEQ. CDR3 size: 13 residues. Trimming pared 2 bases from V and 7 bases from J, leaving 8 bases between. The CDR3 region is CASSQRAFGELFF. The CDR3 nucleotides are TGTGCCAGCAGCCAACGAGCTTTCGGGGAGCTGTTTTTT.

The chain carries TRBV18 and TRBJ2-2, with D tentatively TRBD1 (6 bases). V lost 3 bases to trimming and J lost 4 bases, with 9 bases between them. The CDR3 spans 14 residues. Germline V gene data show CDR1 as KGHSH and CDR2 as LQKENI. CDR3 protein: CASSPRGSTGELFF. DNA for the CDR3: TGTGCCAGCTCACCGAGGGGGAGCACCGGGGAGCTGTTTTTT.

V is TRBV9 and J is TRBJ2-3; TRBD2 agrees at 10 bases. CDR3 length: 15 amino acids. Trimming removed 4 bases from V and 7 bases from J; junction bases left unmatched: 9. The germline CDR1 and CDR2 sequences are SGDLS and YYNGEE. The CDR3 sequence is CASSKLAGLENTQYF. The CDR3 DNA is TGTGCCAGCAGCAAACTAGCGGGGTTGGAAAATACGCAGTATTTT.

The V gene is TRBV6-5, the J gene TRBJ1-1, with 9 bases fitting TRBD1. The CDR3 runs 15 residues. Trimming removed 4 bases from V and 3 bases from J; junction bases left unmatched: 6. The germline gives CDR1 MNHEY, CDR2 SVGAGI. The CDR3 is CASSSIRDRDTEAFF. The CDR3 region has the DNA TGTGCCAGCAGTTCGATCCGGGACAGGGACACTGAAGCTTTCTTT.

The V gene is TRBV6-6, the J gene TRBJ2-2, with D maybe TRBD1 (5 bases). Between the trimmed V and J ends, which lost 6 bases and 7 bases, there was a span of 12 bases. Germline V gene data show CDR1 as MNHNY and CDR2 as SVGAGI (reference sequence). CDR3 length: 13 residues. CDR3 residues: CASRSPTGGELFF. The CDR3 DNA sequence: TGTGCCAGCAGGTCACCTACAGGCGGGGAGCTGTTTTTT.

This chain joins TRBV7-2 and TRBJ2-4; 8 bases agree with TRBD1. The CDR3 length is 15 residues. V trimming: 5 bases; J trimming: 9 bases; junction bases outside the gene matches: 12. The germline V gene has CDR1 SGHTA and CDR2 FQGNSA. This CDR3 is CASSPNGQGAGIQYF. The CDR3 region has the DNA TGTGCCAGCAGCCCTAACGGGCAGGGGGCAGGCATTCAGTACTTC. The full variable domain, in which reference TRBV7-2 and TRBJ2-4 provide the parts outside the CDR3, is GAGVSQSPSNKVTEKGKDVELRCDPISGHTALYWYRQSLGQGLEFLIYFQGNSAPDKSGLPSDRFSAERTGGSVSTLTIQRTQQEDSAVYLCASSPNGQGAGIQYFGAGTRLSVL.

Details on this clone: Different DNA sequences within this sample yield the same CDR3. The chain uses TRBV12-3 or TRBV12-4 and TRBJ2-3, with D perhaps TRBD2 (5 bases). V lost 5 bases and J 6 bases, leaving 9 bases between the germline ends. This CDR3 is 12 amino acids long. CDR3 in DNA: TGTGCCAGCAGTCCCCGAGGGGATACGCAGTATTTT. Translation: CASSPRGDTQYF.

The rearrangement uses TRBV9 and TRBJ2-2, with D unclear. CDR3 length: 15 residues. Germline values: CDR1 SGDLS, CDR2 YYNGEE. Trimming left V 0 bases short and J 0 bases short, with 6 bases between. For the CDR3, the DNA is TGTGCCAGCAGCGTAGGTCAGACGAACACCGGGGAGCTGTTTTTT. This translates into CASSVGQTNTGELFF.